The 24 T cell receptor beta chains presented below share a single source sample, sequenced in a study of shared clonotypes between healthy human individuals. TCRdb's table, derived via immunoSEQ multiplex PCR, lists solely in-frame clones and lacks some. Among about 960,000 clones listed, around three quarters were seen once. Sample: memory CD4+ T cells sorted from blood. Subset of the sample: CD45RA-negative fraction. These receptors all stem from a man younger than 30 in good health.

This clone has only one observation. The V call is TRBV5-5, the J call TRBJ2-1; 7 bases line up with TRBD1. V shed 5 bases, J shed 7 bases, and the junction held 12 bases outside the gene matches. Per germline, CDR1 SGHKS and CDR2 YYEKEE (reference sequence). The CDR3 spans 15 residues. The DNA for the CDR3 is TGTGCCAGCAGACCAAACCCGGGACAGCAGAATGAGCAGTTCTTC. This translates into CASRPNPGQQNEQFF.

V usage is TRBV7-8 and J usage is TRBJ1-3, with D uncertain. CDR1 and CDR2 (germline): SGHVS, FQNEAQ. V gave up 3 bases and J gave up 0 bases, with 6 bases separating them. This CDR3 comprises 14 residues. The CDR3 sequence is CASSLGGSGNTIYF. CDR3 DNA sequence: TGTGCCAGCAGCTTGGGAGGCTCTGGAAACACCATATATTTT. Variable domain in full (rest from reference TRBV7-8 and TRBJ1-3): GAGVSQSPRYKVAKRGQDVALRCDPISGHVSLFWYQQALGQGPEFLTYFQNEAQLDKSGLPSDRFFAERPEGSVSTLKIQRTQQEDSAVYLCASSLGGSGNTIYFGEGSWLTVV.

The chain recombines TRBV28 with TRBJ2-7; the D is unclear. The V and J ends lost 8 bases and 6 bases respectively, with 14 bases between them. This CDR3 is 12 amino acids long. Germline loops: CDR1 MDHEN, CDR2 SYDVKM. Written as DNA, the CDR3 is TGTGCCAGCCAAATCAGGTTCGCCGAGCAGTACTTC. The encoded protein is CASQIRFAEQYF.

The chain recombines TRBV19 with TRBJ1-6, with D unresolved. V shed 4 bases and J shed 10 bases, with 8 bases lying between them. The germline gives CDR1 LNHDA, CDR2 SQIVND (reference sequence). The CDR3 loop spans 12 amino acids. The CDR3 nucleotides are TGTGCCAGTAGTAGGGGAAACTCACCCCTCCACTTT. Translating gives CASSRGNSPLHF.

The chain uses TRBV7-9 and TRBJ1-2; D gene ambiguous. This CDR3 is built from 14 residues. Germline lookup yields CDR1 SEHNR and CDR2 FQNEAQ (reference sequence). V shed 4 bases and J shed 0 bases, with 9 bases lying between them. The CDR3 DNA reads TGTGCCAGCAGCTCAAAAAACCCTAACTATGGCTACACCTTC. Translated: CASSSKNPNYGYTF.

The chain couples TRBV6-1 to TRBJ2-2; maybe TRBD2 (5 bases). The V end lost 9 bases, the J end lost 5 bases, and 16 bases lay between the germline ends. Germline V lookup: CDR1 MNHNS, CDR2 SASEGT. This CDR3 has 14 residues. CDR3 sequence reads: CASSFEGWTGELFF. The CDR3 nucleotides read TGTGCCAGTTCGTTCGAGGGTTGGACCGGGGAGCTGTTTTTT.

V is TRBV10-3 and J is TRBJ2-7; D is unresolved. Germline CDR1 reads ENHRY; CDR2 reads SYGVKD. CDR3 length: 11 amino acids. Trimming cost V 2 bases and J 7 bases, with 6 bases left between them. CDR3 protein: CAISEKLEQYF. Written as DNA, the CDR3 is TGTGCCATCAGTGAGAAGCTGGAGCAGTACTTC.

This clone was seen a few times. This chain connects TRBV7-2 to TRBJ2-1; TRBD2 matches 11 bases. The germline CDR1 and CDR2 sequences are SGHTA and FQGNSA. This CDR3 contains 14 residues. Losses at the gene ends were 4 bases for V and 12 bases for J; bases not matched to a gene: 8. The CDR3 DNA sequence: TGTGCCAGCAGCTCTATAACTAGCGGGAGCATGCAGTTCTTC. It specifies CASSSITSGSMQFF.

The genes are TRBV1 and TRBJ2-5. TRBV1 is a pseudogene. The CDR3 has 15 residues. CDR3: CTSSSPGSYQETQYF. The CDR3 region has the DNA TGCACCAGCAGCTCGCCAGGGAGCTACCAAGAGACCCAGTACTTC.

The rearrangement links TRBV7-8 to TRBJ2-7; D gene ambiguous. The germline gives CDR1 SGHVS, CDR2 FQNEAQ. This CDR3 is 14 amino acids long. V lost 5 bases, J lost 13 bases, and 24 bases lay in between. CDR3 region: CASSRDARSGTHYF. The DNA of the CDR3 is TGTGCCAGCAGCCGCGACGCCCGGTCGGGTACTCATTACTTC. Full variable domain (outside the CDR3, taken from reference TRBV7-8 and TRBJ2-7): GAGVSQSPRYKVAKRGQDVALRCDPISGHVSLFWYQQALGQGPEFLTYFQNEAQLDKSGLPSDRFFAERPEGSVSTLKIQRTQQEDSAVYLCASSRDARSGTHYFGPGTRLTVT.

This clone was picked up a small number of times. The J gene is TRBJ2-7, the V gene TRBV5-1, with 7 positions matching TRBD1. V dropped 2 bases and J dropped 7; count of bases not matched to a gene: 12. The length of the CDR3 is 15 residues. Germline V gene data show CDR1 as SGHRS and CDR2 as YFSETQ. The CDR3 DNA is TGCGCCAGCAGCTTTATAACAGGGGTGGCTCAGGAGCAGTACTTC. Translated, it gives CASSFITGVAQEQYF.

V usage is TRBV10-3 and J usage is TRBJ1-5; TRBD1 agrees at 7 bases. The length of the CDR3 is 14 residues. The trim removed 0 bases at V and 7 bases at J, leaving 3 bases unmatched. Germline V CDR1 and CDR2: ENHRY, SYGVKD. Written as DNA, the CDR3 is TGTGCCATCAGTGAGTCGGAGGGGGCGCAGCCCCAGCATTTT. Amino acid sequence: CAISESEGAQPQHF.

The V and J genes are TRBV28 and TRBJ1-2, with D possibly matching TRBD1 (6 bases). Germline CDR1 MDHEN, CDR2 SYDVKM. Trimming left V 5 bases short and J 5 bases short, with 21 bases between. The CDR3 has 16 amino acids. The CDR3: CASSAFGQNRMYGYTF. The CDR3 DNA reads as TGTGCCAGCAGTGCCTTTGGACAGAACAGAATGTATGGCTACACCTTC.

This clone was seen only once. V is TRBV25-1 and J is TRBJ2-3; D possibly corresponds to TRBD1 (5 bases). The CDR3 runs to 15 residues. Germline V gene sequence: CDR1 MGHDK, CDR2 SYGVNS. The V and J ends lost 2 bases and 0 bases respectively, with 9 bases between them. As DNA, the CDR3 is TGTGCCAGCAGTGAAGCAGGGTCCAGCACAGATACGCAGTATTTT. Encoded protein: CASSEAGSSTDTQYF.

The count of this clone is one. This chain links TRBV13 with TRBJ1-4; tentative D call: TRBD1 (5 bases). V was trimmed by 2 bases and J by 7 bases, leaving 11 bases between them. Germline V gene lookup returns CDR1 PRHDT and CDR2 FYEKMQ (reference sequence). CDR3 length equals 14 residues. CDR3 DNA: TGTGCCAGCAGCTTATGGGGGGACGGTGAAAAACTGTTTTTT. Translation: CASSLWGDGEKLFF. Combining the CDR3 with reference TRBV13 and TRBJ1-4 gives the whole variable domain AAGVIQSPRHLIKEKRETATLKCYPIPRHDTVYWYQQGPGQDPQFLISFYEKMQSDKGSIPDRFSAQQFSDYHSELNMSSLELGDSALYFCASSLWGDGEKLFFGSGTQLSVL.

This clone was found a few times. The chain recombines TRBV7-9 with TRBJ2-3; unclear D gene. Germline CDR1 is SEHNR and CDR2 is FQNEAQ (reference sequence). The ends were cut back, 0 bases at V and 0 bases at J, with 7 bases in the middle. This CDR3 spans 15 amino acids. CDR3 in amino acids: CASSLAAASTDTQYF. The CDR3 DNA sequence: TGTGCCAGCAGCTTAGCGGCGGCTAGCACAGATACGCAGTATTTT.

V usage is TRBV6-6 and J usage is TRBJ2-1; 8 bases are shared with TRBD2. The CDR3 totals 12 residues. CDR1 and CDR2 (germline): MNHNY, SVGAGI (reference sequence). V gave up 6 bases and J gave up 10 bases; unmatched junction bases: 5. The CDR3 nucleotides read TGTGCCAGCAGGGTAGCGGGGTGGGAGCAGTTCTTC. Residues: CASRVAGWEQFF.

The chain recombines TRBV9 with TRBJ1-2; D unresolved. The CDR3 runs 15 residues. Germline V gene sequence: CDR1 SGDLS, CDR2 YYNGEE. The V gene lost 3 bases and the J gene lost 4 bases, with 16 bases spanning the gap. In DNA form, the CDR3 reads TGTGCCAGCAGCGCCGGAATCACGGAGGCCTATGGCTACACCTTC. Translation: CASSAGITEAYGYTF.

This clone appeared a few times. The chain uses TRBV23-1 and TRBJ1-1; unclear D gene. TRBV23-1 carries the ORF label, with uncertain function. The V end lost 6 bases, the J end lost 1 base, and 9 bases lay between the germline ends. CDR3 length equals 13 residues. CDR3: CASRSSGNTEAFF. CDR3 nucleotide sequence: TGCGCCAGCAGGTCATCCGGGAACACTGAAGCTTTCTTT.

The CDR3 is CASSLDRQGFEAFF. CDR3 nucleotides: TGCGCCAGCAGCCTGGATAGACAGGGGTTTGAAGCTTTCTTT. The chain is built from TRBV5-1 and TRBJ1-1, with 8 bases identical to TRBD1. The germline gives CDR1 SGHRS, CDR2 YFSETQ. J gave up 7 bases and V 4 bases, and 9 bases lay outside the gene matches. The CDR3 has 14 amino acids.

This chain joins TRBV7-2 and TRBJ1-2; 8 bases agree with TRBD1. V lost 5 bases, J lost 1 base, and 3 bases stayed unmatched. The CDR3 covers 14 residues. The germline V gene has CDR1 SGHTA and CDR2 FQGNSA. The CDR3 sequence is CASSPDRGNYGYTF. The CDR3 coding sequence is TGTGCCAGCAGCCCTGACAGGGGTAACTATGGCTACACCTTC.

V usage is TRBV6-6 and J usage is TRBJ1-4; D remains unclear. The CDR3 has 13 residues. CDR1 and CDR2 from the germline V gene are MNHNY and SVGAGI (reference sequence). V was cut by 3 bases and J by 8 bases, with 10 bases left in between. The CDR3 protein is CASSYRGREKLFF. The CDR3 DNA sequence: TGTGCCAGCAGTTATCGGGGAAGGGAAAAACTGTTTTTT.

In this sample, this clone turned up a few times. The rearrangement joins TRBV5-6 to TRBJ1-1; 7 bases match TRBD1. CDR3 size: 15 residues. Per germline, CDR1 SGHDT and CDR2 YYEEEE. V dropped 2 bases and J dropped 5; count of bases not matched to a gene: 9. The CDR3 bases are TGTGCCAGCAGCTTTAACGTTGCCAGGGGGACTGAAGCTTTCTTT. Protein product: CASSFNVARGTEAFF.

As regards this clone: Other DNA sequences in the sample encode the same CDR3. The CDR3 protein is CASSLEQETQYF. The CDR3 DNA reads as TGCGCCAGCAGCTTGGAACAAGAGACCCAGTACTTC. V and J are TRBV5-1 and TRBJ2-5; D not resolved. Germline values: CDR1 SGHRS, CDR2 YFSETQ. This CDR3 region has 12 residues. The ends were cut back, 0 bases at V and 2 bases at J, with 2 bases in the middle.